This TCR beta chain was found in a study of technical replicates of blood from a handful of donors. There are 14 residues in the CDR3. From germline, CDR1 is SGHDT and CDR2 YYEEEE. Trimming took off 0 bases at V and 8 bases at J, with 14 bases between the two ends. Using immunoSEQ multiplex PCR, the repertoire was profiled, and TCRdb retains in-frame clones only, with some absent. The top ten hold roughly 0.22% of the sample, which has 80,000 to 95,000 clones, approximately 93% seen once. Sequencing was performed on T cells isolated from PBMCs. This chain links TRBV5-6 with TRBJ1-1, with D uncertain. This sequence originates from a human donor in good health. The CDR3: CASSLGSVALEAFF. Here the CDR3 DNA reads TGTGCCAGCAGCTTGGGATCTGTCGCCCTAGAAGCTTTCTTT.